These 15 T cell receptor beta chains came from one sample sequenced in a study of shared clonotypes between healthy human individuals. Some clones are missing from TCRdb's copy, which holds only in-frame ones; the method was immunoSEQ multiplex PCR. Among approximately 2,000,000 clones listed, 85% to 95% were seen once. Sequencing used naive CD4+ T cells from PBMCs. Subset here: CD45RA+ positively selected. Receptor source: a man younger than 35 in good health. Some clones in this sample may be carry-over from other donors' samples.

A note on this clone: Other DNA sequences in the same sample also yield this CDR3. J is TRBJ2-1 and V is TRBV7-3; 14 bases agree with TRBD2. V shed 3 bases, J shed 9 bases, and the junction held 4 bases outside the gene matches. The CDR3 covers 15 residues. Germline CDR1 and CDR2: SGHTA and FQGTGA. The CDR3 DNA is TGTGCCAGCAGCTTGACTAGCGGGAGGGCCGGTGAGCAGTTCTTC. It specifies CASSLTSGRAGEQFF.

The chain recombines TRBV4-3 with TRBJ2-5, with no clear D. The CDR3 contains 15 residues. The V gene's germline CDR1 is LGHNA and CDR2 YSLEER. V lost 0 bases and J lost 2, with 10 bases in between. CDR3 bases: TGCGCCAGCAGCCAAGATACCGAGACGCAAGAGACCCAGTACTTC. Amino acid sequence: CASSQDTETQETQYF.

The chain couples TRBV9 to TRBJ1-4; 9 bases are a match to TRBD1. With 3 bases clipped from V and 8 bases from J, the junction kept 8 bases outside the gene matches. CDR1 and CDR2 (germline): SGDLS, YYNGEE. The CDR3 has 15 amino acids. As DNA, the CDR3 is TGTGCCAGCAGCGGATCCGGGACAGGGTCGGAAAAACTGTTTTTT. Translating gives CASSGSGTGSEKLFF.

This clone is a singleton in its sample. This chain links TRBV12-5 with TRBJ2-6, with TRBD1 as a possible D gene (5 bases). There are 17 residues in the CDR3. Trimming stripped 1 base from V and 0 bases from J, with 10 bases between. Per the germline V gene, CDR1 is LGHNT and CDR2 is FRNRAP. CDR3: CASGLDRPFSGANVLTF. The CDR3 coding sequence is TGTGCTAGTGGTTTGGACAGGCCCTTCTCTGGGGCCAACGTCCTGACTTTC.

This chain uses TRBV6-4 with TRBJ2-1; TRBD2 matches 13 bases. CDR3 size: 16 residues. The junction had 5 bases not matched to a gene; V was cut back by 4 bases and J by 5 bases. In germline, CDR1 is MRHNA, CDR2 SNTAGT. For the CDR3, the DNA is TGTGCCAGCAGTGCTCAACTAGCGGGAGGGAACAATGAGCAGTTCTTC. It is translated as CASSAQLAGGNNEQFF.

The chain combines TRBV7-9 with TRBJ2-1, with 10 bases lining up with TRBD2. Germline values: CDR1 SEHNR, CDR2 FQNEAQ (reference sequence). J lost 4 bases, V lost 4 bases, and 4 bases had no gene match. There are 15 residues in the CDR3. CDR3: CASSSAGGPYNEQFF. CDR3 sequence (DNA): TGTGCCAGCAGCTCAGCGGGAGGGCCGTACAATGAGCAGTTCTTC.

This chain connects TRBV29-1 to TRBJ2-1; D is unclear. This CDR3 has 15 amino acids. The germline V and J ends were trimmed by 6 bases and 1 base, with 16 bases remaining between them. CDR1 and CDR2 from the germline V gene are SQVTM and ANQGSEA. The CDR3 coding sequence is TGCAGCGTCCCCGGACCCTCCCCATCCTACAATGAGCAGTTCTTC. Translating gives CSVPGPSPSYNEQFF.

The chain joins TRBV30 to TRBJ1-4, with D possibly being TRBD1 (5 bases). V shed 5 bases and J shed 7 bases, with 26 bases lying between them. This CDR3 has 17 amino acids. The germline V gene has CDR1 GTSNPN and CDR2 SVGIG (reference sequence). CDR3 nucleotides: TGTGCCTGGGCCCCCTGGGGTCGGGGCCGACCGGGTGAAAAACTGTTTTTT. Translated: CAWAPWGRGRPGEKLFF.

The V gene is TRBV4-1, the J gene TRBJ1-1; 8 bases agree with TRBD1. CDR3 length: 15 amino acids. The junction had 8 bases not matched to a gene; V was cut back by 4 bases and J by 4 bases. In germline, CDR1 is MGHRA, CDR2 YSYEKL. DNA of the CDR3: TGCGCCAGCAGCCGAGACAGGGGCGCGGGCACTGAAGCTTTCTTT. Translation: CASSRDRGAGTEAFF.

In DNA form, the CDR3 reads TGTGCCGCCGGGGGCCTCTCCTACAATGAGCAGTTCTTC. This sequence encodes CAAGGLSYNEQFF. The J gene is TRBJ2-1, the V gene TRBV10-3; tentatively, D is TRBD1 or TRBD2 (6 bases each). This CDR3 has 13 amino acids. Germline V gene lookup returns CDR1 ENHRY and CDR2 SYGVKD. Trimming left V 11 bases short and J 0 bases short, with 11 bases between.

This clone appeared a single time. This chain links TRBV5-4 with TRBJ2-3, with D possibly TRBD1 on 5 matching bases. With 0 bases removed from V and 2 bases from J, the gap between germline ends came to 10 bases. The CDR3 covers 15 residues. Germline V lookup: CDR1 SGHNT, CDR2 YYREEE (reference sequence). CDR3 sequence: CASSLEGLTTDTQYF. CDR3 DNA: TGTGCCAGCAGCTTGGAGGGGCTGACCACAGATACGCAGTATTTT. Variable domain in full (rest from reference TRBV5-4 and TRBJ2-3): ETGVTQSPTHLIKTRGQQVTLRCSSQSGHNTVSWYQQALGQGPQFIFQYYREEENGRGNFPPRFSGLQFPNYSSELNVNALELDDSALYLCASSLEGLTTDTQYFGPGTRLTVL.

A word on this clone: Other nucleotide sequences from this sample produce the same CDR3. The V and J genes are TRBV28 and TRBJ2-7; D gene ambiguous. The CDR3 extends over 14 amino acids. The V gene lost 6 bases and the J gene lost 0 bases, with 12 bases spanning the gap. CDR1 and CDR2 (germline): MDHEN, SYDVKM. The CDR3 DNA follows: TGTGCCAGCAGCCGTCTAGGACCCTCCTACGAGCAGTACTTC. It is translated as CASSRLGPSYEQYF.

The CDR3: CASSPTSGPKNIQYF. The CDR3 DNA is TGTGCCAGCAGCCCCACTAGCGGTCCCAAAAACATTCAGTACTTC. The V call is TRBV5-6, the J call TRBJ2-4, with TRBD2 matching 8 bases. This CDR3 has 15 amino acids. In germline, CDR1 is SGHDT, CDR2 YYEEEE. The V segment lost 4 bases and the J segment 2 bases; nucleotides outside the gene matches: 5.

The chain is built from TRBV5-1 and TRBJ2-7; TRBD1 might be the D (5 bases). Germline V gives CDR1 SGHRS, CDR2 YFSETQ. V dropped 4 bases and J dropped 3 bases, with 17 bases sitting between them. This CDR3 region has 15 residues. The CDR3 coding sequence is TGCGCCAGCAGCGGGAATGCAGGGTCTCTCTACGAGCAGTACTTC. Amino acid sequence: CASSGNAGSLYEQYF.

This clone has a handful of counts. The chain carries TRBV6-6 and TRBJ1-1; 9 nucleotides match TRBD1. CDR1 is MNHNY and CDR2 is SVGAGI in the germline V gene (reference sequence). This CDR3 region has 14 residues. Losses at the gene ends were 3 bases for V and 10 bases for J; bases not matched to a gene: 9. The CDR3 DNA reads TGTGCCAGCAGTTATGACAGGGGGTCAAGAGGAGCTTTCTTT. This sequence encodes CASSYDRGSRGAFF.